Presented here are 28 T cell receptor beta chains from one specimen sequenced in a study of graft-versus-host responses after intestinal transplantation. Here immunoSEQ multiplex PCR was the method, and the copy in TCRdb shows in-frame clones only, minus some. The table records 25,000 to 30,000 clones, about 92% of them present only once. Sequenced here: PBMCs, sampled 66 days after intestinal transplant. Receptors originate from a human patient who received an intestinal transplant, so some T cells may come from the graft donor.

The count of this clone is one. V is TRBV5-4 and J is TRBJ2-2; weak D call: TRBD1 (6 bases). Trimming shortened V by 3 bases and J by 3 bases, and 9 bases separated the two germline ends. This CDR3 has 14 amino acids. CDR1 and CDR2 from the germline V gene are SGHNT and YYREEE (reference sequence). CDR3 nucleotide sequence: TGTGCCAGCAGCTACCAGGGGTACACCGGGGAGCTGTTTTTT. It is translated as CASSYQGYTGELFF.

This clone was recorded only once. The V gene is TRBV5-6, the J gene TRBJ2-5; 8 bases agree with TRBD1. The end of the DNA fits TRBJ2-7 better, so the J call may be wrong. The CDR3 runs to 12 residues. Germline values: CDR1 SGHDT, CDR2 YYEEEE. The CDR3 loop reads CASSLQGDEQYF. The CDR3 DNA is TGTGCCAGCAGCCTACAGGGGGACGAGCAGTACTTC.

This clone was observed a single time. The gene calls are TRBV27 and TRBJ2-5; 15 positions match TRBD2. The CDR3 covers 16 residues. V shed 6 bases, J shed 3 bases, and the junction held 5 bases outside the gene matches. The germline V gene encodes CDR1 MNHEY and CDR2 SMNVEV (reference sequence). The CDR3 nucleotides read TGTGCCAGCAGCAGGACTAGCGGGGGGGCGAAAGAGACCCAGTACTTC. Translating gives CASSRTSGGAKETQYF.

The V gene is TRBV7-9, the J gene TRBJ1-2; D gene unclear. The CDR3 length is 12 residues. V was pared by 3 bases and J by 6 bases, with 8 bases between. Germline CDR1 and CDR2: SEHNR and FQNEAQ (reference sequence). The CDR3 bases are TGTGCCAGCAGCTTTGCCGGGGATGGCTACACCTTC. This translates into CASSFAGDGYTF.

The J gene is TRBJ1-3, the V gene TRBV4-1; D is unresolved. Looked up from germline, CDR1 is MGHRA and CDR2 is YSYEKL. The CDR3 is made up of 15 amino acids. Trimming left V 0 bases short and J 2 bases short, with 8 bases between. CDR3 sequence: CASSQDGNTGNTIYF. The CDR3 region has the DNA TGCGCCAGCAGCCAAGATGGAAACACTGGAAACACCATATATTTT.

The chain has TRBV5-1 and TRBJ2-5; the match to TRBD2 covers 11 bases. Germline V gene lookup returns CDR1 SGHRS and CDR2 YFSETQ. The ends lost 1 base at V and 2 bases at J; junction bases unmatched: 7. The length of the CDR3 is 17 residues. The chain's CDR3 is CASSLYGTSGLQETQYF. The DNA for the CDR3 is TGCGCCAGCAGCTTGTATGGGACTAGCGGTTTACAAGAGACCCAGTACTTC.

This chain joins TRBV5-6 and TRBJ1-2; no clear D. In germline, CDR1 is SGHDT, CDR2 YYEEEE. The CDR3 is 13 residues long. The V end lost 1 base, the J end lost 4 bases, and 8 bases lay between the germline ends. CDR3: CASSLTAPYGYTF. CDR3 bases: TGTGCCAGCAGCTTGACGGCCCCCTATGGCTACACCTTC.

The chain employs TRBV6-1 and TRBJ2-7, with D tentatively TRBD1 (6 bases). V was cut by 6 bases and J by 0 bases, with 21 bases left in between. The germline V gene has CDR1 MNHNS and CDR2 SASEGT. This CDR3 region has 17 residues. Here the CDR3 reads CASREQGVSLPSYEQYF. Here the CDR3 DNA reads TGTGCCAGCAGAGAACAGGGCGTCAGCCTCCCCTCCTACGAGCAGTACTTC.

This clone was picked up one time. CDR3 sequence: CAISDALAGGYRETQYF. The CDR3 DNA reads TGTGCCATCAGTGATGCACTAGCGGGAGGGTATCGAGAGACCCAGTACTTC. V usage is TRBV10-3 and J usage is TRBJ2-5; 13 bases agree with TRBD2. Germline loops: CDR1 ENHRY, CDR2 SYGVKD. CDR3 length: 17 residues. Unmatched junction bases numbered 8, after V lost 3 bases and J lost 4 bases.

This clone was seen just once. V and J are TRBV7-7 and TRBJ2-7, with 9 bases identical to TRBD2. Looked up from germline, CDR1 is SSHAT and CDR2 is FNYEAQ (reference sequence). Trimming removed 1 base from V and 5 bases from J; junction bases left unmatched: 9. This CDR3 is built from 16 residues. CDR3 region: CASSLVGAGGFHEQYF. CDR3 nucleotide sequence: TGTGCCAGCAGCTTAGTTGGCGCGGGAGGGTTCCACGAGCAGTACTTC.

The gene calls are TRBV7-8 and TRBJ1-5; 8 bases are shared with TRBD1. The V gene's germline CDR1 is SGHVS and CDR2 FQNEAQ. V shed 5 bases and J 7 bases; nucleotides not matched to a gene: 13. The CDR3 totals 16 residues. The DNA for the CDR3 is TGTGCCAGCAGCCCGAGCCTTGACAGGGGTTGGCAGCCCCAGCATTTT. It translates to CASSPSLDRGWQPQHF.

The chain links TRBV10-2 to TRBJ2-1, with 13 bases aligning to TRBD2. CDR1 and CDR2 (germline): WSHSY, SAAADI. This CDR3 region has 14 residues. V trimming: 6 bases; J trimming: 6 bases; junction bases outside the gene matches: 2. The CDR3 region has the DNA TGCGCCAGCAGCGGGACTAGCGGGATCAATGAGCAGTTCTTC. This encodes CASSGTSGINEQFF.

The chain combines TRBV11-2 with TRBJ2-3; the match to TRBD2 covers 7 bases. There are 15 residues in the CDR3. With V trimmed by 5 bases and J by 4 bases, 9 bases remained unmatched. Germline assignment: CDR1 SGHAT and CDR2 FQNNGV. The CDR3: CASSRRGGVADTQYF. DNA for the CDR3: TGTGCCAGCAGCCGGCGGGGAGGGGTGGCAGATACGCAGTATTTT.

The chain is built from TRBV7-9 and TRBJ2-1; D might be TRBD1 (6 bases). Trimming stripped 5 bases from V and 6 bases from J, with 14 bases between. The CDR3 is 14 residues long. Looked up from germline, CDR1 is SEHNR and CDR2 is FQNEAQ (reference sequence). The CDR3 is CASSQSVQGNEQFF. CDR3 nucleotides: TGTGCCAGCAGCCAATCTGTACAGGGCAATGAGCAGTTCTTC.

CDR3 nucleotides: TGTGCCAGCAACACCGAAATCGGGAGGGAAACTCAAGAGACCCAGTACTTC. It is translated as CASNTEIGRETQETQYF. The chain has TRBV2 and TRBJ2-5; 8 bases fit TRBD2. Germline values: CDR1 SNHLY, CDR2 FYNNEI. The CDR3 covers 17 residues. V shed 7 bases, J shed 2 bases, and the junction held 15 bases outside the gene matches.

The chain employs TRBV11-2 and TRBJ2-5; D remains ambiguous. The germline V and J ends were trimmed by 1 base and 3 bases, with 18 bases remaining between them. The CDR3 consists of 17 residues. The germline gives CDR1 SGHAT, CDR2 FQNNGV. CDR3 coding DNA: TGTGCCAGCAGCTTAGTTTTTTCTACCTCAGGAGAAGAGACCCAGTACTTC. Translated, it gives CASSLVFSTSGEETQYF. Drawing the rest from reference TRBV11-2 and TRBJ2-5, the complete variable domain is EAGVAQSPRYKIIEKRQSVAFWCNPISGHATLYWYQQILGQGPKLLIQFQNNGVVDDSQLPKDRFSAERLKGVDSTLKIQPAKLEDSAVYLCASSLVFSTSGEETQYFGPGTRLLVL.

The genes are TRBV21-1 and TRBJ1-1. TRBV21-1 represents a pseudogene. The CDR3 covers 15 residues. The CDR3 here is CASSKIQDSNTEAFF. The CDR3 coding sequence is TGTGCCAGCAGCAAAATTCAGGACTCAAACACTGAAGCTTTCTTT.

This sequence joins TRBV7-6 and TRBJ2-1; D is ambiguous. The CDR3 length is 11 residues. V lost 4 bases and J 11 bases, leaving 9 bases between the germline ends. Germline values: CDR1 SGHVS, CDR2 FNYEAQ. CDR3 DNA: TGTGCCAGCAGCTCAGAAGAGAAGCAGTTCTTC. It translates to CASSSEEKQFF.

In DNA form, the CDR3 reads TGTGCCAGCAGCCCCCTAAATTTCTCCGGGAGGACCACCGGGGAGCTGTTTTTT. This encodes CASSPLNFSGRTTGELFF. V gene TRBV21-1 combines with J gene TRBJ2-2; whether TRBD2, the table's D call, matches the DNA was not checked. TRBV21-1 corresponds to a pseudogene. This CDR3 is built from 18 residues.

This clone was observed a single time. CDR3 coding DNA: TGTGCCAGCTCACCACCGGCCCGATGGACAGAAATCCAAGAGACCCAGTACTTC. This gives the protein CASSPPARWTEIQETQYF. The gene calls are TRBV18 and TRBJ2-5; D may be TRBD1 (6 bases). Germline V gene sequence: CDR1 KGHSH, CDR2 LQKENI. The CDR3 length is 18 residues. Trimming took off 0 bases at V and 1 base at J, with 18 bases between the two ends.

The V call is TRBV7-9, the J call TRBJ2-1; D remains unclear. CDR3 length equals 16 residues. V gave up 7 bases and J gave up 2 bases, with 18 bases separating them. CDR1 and CDR2 (germline): SEHNR, FQNEAQ (reference sequence). CDR3: CASTTSVPGPYNEQFF. The DNA of the CDR3 is TGTGCCAGCACCACCTCCGTACCCGGACCCTACAATGAGCAGTTCTTC.

V usage is TRBV5-5 and J usage is TRBJ2-3; 7 nucleotides match TRBD1. Per the germline V gene, CDR1 is SGHKS and CDR2 is YYEKEE (reference sequence). The trim removed 0 bases at V and 8 bases at J, leaving 3 bases unmatched. The CDR3 runs to 13 residues. Here the CDR3 reads CASSLGTGRTQYF. CDR3 DNA: TGTGCCAGCAGCTTGGGGACAGGACGTACGCAGTATTTT.

This rearrangement joins TRBV5-5 to TRBJ2-7; the D gene is possibly TRBD1 (6 bases). CDR3 size: 15 residues. The ends were cut back, 4 bases at V and 4 bases at J, with 18 bases in the middle. Germline V gene data show CDR1 as SGHKS and CDR2 as YYEKEE (reference sequence). This CDR3 reads CASSLTRQALYEQYF. As DNA, the CDR3 is TGTGCCAGCAGCCTAACCAGACAGGCCCTATACGAGCAGTACTTC.

V usage is TRBV5-4 and J usage is TRBJ1-1; possibly TRBD1 for D (5 bases). Trimming left V 0 bases short and J 0 bases short, with 12 bases between. Germline V lookup: CDR1 SGHNT, CDR2 YYREEE (reference sequence). This CDR3 is 16 amino acids long. The CDR3, as DNA: TGTGCCAGCAGCTTGGGGGGGGAATCGATGAACACTGAAGCTTTCTTT. Translation: CASSLGGESMNTEAFF.

V usage is TRBV25-1 and J usage is TRBJ1-4; possible D gene TRBD1, 6 bases. Trimming removed 5 bases at V and 8 bases at J, with 12 bases between. Germline V lookup: CDR1 MGHDK, CDR2 SYGVNS. This CDR3 contains 13 residues. The CDR3 protein is CASSHGGEEKLFF. The DNA of the CDR3 is TGTGCCAGCAGTCATGGGGGCGAGGAAAAACTGTTTTTT.

The rearrangement links TRBV9 to TRBJ2-5, with D possibly being TRBD1 (6 bases). Near its end, the DNA agrees better with TRBJ2-7, so the J call may be wrong. There are 15 residues in the CDR3. Germline V CDR1 and CDR2: SGDLS, YYNGEE. In DNA, the CDR3 is TGTGCCAGCAGCGTAGAGAACAGGGTTGGCTACGAGCAGTACTTC. This gives the protein CASSVENRVGYEQYF.

The chain carries TRBV6-1 and TRBJ2-1; D might be TRBD1 (6 bases). V was clipped by 2 bases and J by 6 bases, with 14 bases between them. CDR3 length equals 15 residues. The germline CDR1 and CDR2 sequences are MNHNS and SASEGT. CDR3 sequence (DNA): TGTGCCAGCAGTGAACGGAGGACAGCCTCCAATGAGCAGTTCTTC. Its translation: CASSERRTASNEQFF.

The chain links TRBV7-2 to TRBJ2-1; the D gene is possibly TRBD2 (6 bases). CDR1 SGHTA and CDR2 FQGNSA come from the germline V gene. CDR3 length: 14 amino acids. V was trimmed by 3 bases and J by 9 bases, leaving 15 bases between them. In DNA, the CDR3 is TGTGCCAGCAGCTTCATTCCGGGAGTGCCTGAGCAGTTCTTC. It is translated as CASSFIPGVPEQFF.